The clone carrying this T cell receptor (beta chain) was recorded at least ten times. This specimen belongs to a study of T cells of healthy individuals. TCRdb processed the 5' RACE reads anew with MiXCR; each CDR3 protein has one entry. The sample lists 40,000 to 60,000 distinct CDR3 sequences; under 15% were seen once. From germline, CDR1 is SGHAT and CDR2 FQNNGV. Trimming left V 1 base short and J 8 bases short, with 11 bases between. This CDR3 has 13 amino acids. The V call is TRBV11-2, the J call TRBJ1-2, with D unclear. The sequence was collected from a human donor in good health. The CDR3 protein is CASSLGEGIGYTF. The CDR3 nucleotides are TGTGCCAGCAGCTTAGGAGAAGGGATAGGCTACACCTTC.